The 8 T cell receptor beta chains below were found in one sample sequenced in a study of T cell responses to AZD1222 COVID-19 vaccine. This table comes from immunoSEQ multiplex PCR, and its TCRdb copy is limited to in-frame clones, with some not included. This table holds 100,000 to 130,000 clones, more than 75% found once. The specimen was peripheral blood, collected on day 0 of AZD1222 vaccination. These receptors originate from an adult in good health.

This chain connects TRBV5-1 to TRBJ2-5, with 9 bases matching TRBD1. Trimming took 2 bases from V and 3 from J; bases not matched to a gene: 2. CDR1 and CDR2 (germline): SGHRS, YFSETQ. CDR3 length equals 14 residues. This CDR3 is CASSFGDREETQYF. CDR3 nucleotides: TGCGCCAGCAGCTTCGGGGACAGGGAAGAGACCCAGTACTTC.

The sample holds one count of this clone. The CDR3 here is CASSVGSSGQPQHF. The CDR3 DNA follows: TGTGCCAGCAGCGTAGGAAGTTCGGGTCAGCCCCAGCATTTT. This chain connects TRBV9 to TRBJ1-5; no reliable D call. V was trimmed by 0 bases and J by 6 bases, leaving 10 bases between them. The CDR3 has 14 residues. Germline V gives CDR1 SGDLS, CDR2 YYNGEE.

The chain combines TRBV5-1 with TRBJ2-7; D possibly uses TRBD1 or TRBD2 (5 bases each). Germline CDR1 reads SGHRS; CDR2 reads YFSETQ. The CDR3 sequence is 9 residues long. CDR3 nucleotides: TGCGACAGGAGGAGCGAGCAGTACTTC. Its protein is CDRRSEQYF. Variable domain in full (rest from reference TRBV5-1 and TRBJ2-7): KAGVTQTPRYLIKTRGQQVTLSCSPISGHRSVSWYQQTPGQGLQFLFEYFSETQRNKGNFPGRFSGRQFSNSRSEMNVSTLELGDSALYLCDRRSEQYFGPGTRLTVT.

The chain carries TRBV19 and TRBJ1-5; 11 bases are shared with TRBD1. Trimming removed 8 bases from V and 6 bases from J; junction bases left unmatched: 15. CDR1 is LNHDA, CDR2 SQIVND, per germline (reference sequence). The CDR3 length is 17 residues. CDR3 sequence reads: CASSGGSGQGAFQPQHF. The CDR3 bases are TGTGCCAGTTCCGGCGGAAGCGGACAGGGGGCCTTTCAGCCCCAGCATTTT.

The V call is TRBV6-2 or TRBV6-3, the J call TRBJ2-1; 7 bases align to TRBD2. Germline V lookup: CDR1 MNHEY, CDR2 SVGEGT. The V segment lost 2 bases and the J segment 5 bases; nucleotides outside the gene matches: 12. CDR3 length equals 17 residues. The CDR3 DNA sequence: TGTGCCAGCAGTTACCCATCAAGCGGGGTGGGGAACAATGAGCAGTTCTTC. It is translated as CASSYPSSGVGNNEQFF.

The rearrangement joins TRBV9 to TRBJ2-1; 11 bases align to TRBD2. The CDR3 contains 15 residues. V shed 1 base, J shed 5 bases, and the junction held 2 bases outside the gene matches. Germline V gives CDR1 SGDLS, CDR2 YYNGEE. This CDR3 is CASSVPGLADNEQFF. For the CDR3, the DNA is TGTGCCAGCAGCGTACCGGGACTAGCGGACAATGAGCAGTTCTTC.

This chain joins TRBV19 and TRBJ2-6; perhaps TRBD2 as D (6 bases). Per germline, CDR1 LNHDA and CDR2 SQIVND (reference sequence). Trimming stripped 8 bases from V and 2 bases from J, with 19 bases between. CDR3 length equals 17 residues. In DNA, the CDR3 is TGTGCCAGTTCCCCTGGGAGGCAGGGACCTGGGGCCAACGTCCTGACTTTC. This sequence encodes CASSPGRQGPGANVLTF.

V gene TRBV15 combines with J gene TRBJ2-5, with TRBD2 matching over 7 bases. The CDR3 runs 14 residues. The germline CDR1 and CDR2 sequences are LNHNV and YYDKDF (reference sequence). After removal of 5 bases from V and 1 base from J, the junction contained 4 bases not matched to a gene. CDR3 amino acids: CATSLGLVQETQYF. For the CDR3, the DNA is TGTGCCACCAGCCTCGGACTAGTCCAAGAGACCCAGTACTTC.